This entry concerns a single T cell receptor beta chain. The data belong to a study of OX40 agonist ivuxolimab in advanced cancers. Germline V gives CDR1 SSHAT, CDR2 FNYEAQ (reference sequence). V lost 1 base, J lost 6 bases, and 0 bases stayed unmatched. The CDR3 spans 15 residues. Measured with immunoSEQ multiplex PCR; TCRdb has only the in-frame clones, and not every one. The table shows about 77,000 clones, with about 85% occurring only once. V is TRBV7-7 and J is TRBJ2-1; 13 bases map to TRBD2. This clonotype originated in an adult with an advanced solid tumor such as melanoma, head and neck, liver or kidney cancer. The sequenced sample was CD4+ or CD8+ T cells sorted from blood, obtained in a trial of the OX40 agonist ivuxolimab. The CDR3 is CASSLGLAGGNEQFF. As DNA, the CDR3 is TGTGCCAGCAGCTTAGGACTAGCGGGGGGCAATGAGCAGTTCTTC.